These T cell receptor beta chains were read from a single sample in a study of CD8 T cells in ankylosing spondylitis. Each CDR3 protein is one row after TCRdb ran MiXCR on the 5' RACE reads. The table has around 300,000 distinct CDR3 sequences, under 15% seen once. Sequenced sample: blood, either unsorted or a sorted T cell fraction (not recorded which). These TCRs come from a male donor with ankylosing spondylitis or in good health (not recorded which). Both conserved end residues are part of each CDR3. Clone sizes are given selectively: once, few, many, or a class where the clone is expanded.

abundance: few
v_gene: TRBV27
CDR3aa: CASSRPRDRNTEAFF

abundance: -
v_gene: TRBV27
CDR3aa: CASRRQGDYEQYF

abundance: few
v_gene: TRBV24-1
CDR3aa: CATSDTSGGPVNEQFF

abundance: many
v_gene: TRBV5-1
CDR3aa: CASSLTDYEQYF

abundance: many
v_gene: TRBV12-3/TRBV12-4
CDR3aa: CASSLVLGQKNTGELFF

abundance: few
v_gene: TRBV11-2
CDR3aa: CASSLVAGRGTGELFF

abundance: few
v_gene: TRBV29-1
CDR3aa: CSAAQETQYF

abundance: -
v_gene: TRBV12-3/TRBV12-4
CDR3aa: CASSFGGYYGYTF

abundance: few
v_gene: TRBV5-5
CDR3aa: CASSLAGVGSYNEQFF

abundance: few
v_gene: TRBV7-8
CDR3aa: CASSFYPGQGSLYEQYF

abundance: -
v_gene: TRBV6-1
CDR3aa: CASIRDRGTDTQYF